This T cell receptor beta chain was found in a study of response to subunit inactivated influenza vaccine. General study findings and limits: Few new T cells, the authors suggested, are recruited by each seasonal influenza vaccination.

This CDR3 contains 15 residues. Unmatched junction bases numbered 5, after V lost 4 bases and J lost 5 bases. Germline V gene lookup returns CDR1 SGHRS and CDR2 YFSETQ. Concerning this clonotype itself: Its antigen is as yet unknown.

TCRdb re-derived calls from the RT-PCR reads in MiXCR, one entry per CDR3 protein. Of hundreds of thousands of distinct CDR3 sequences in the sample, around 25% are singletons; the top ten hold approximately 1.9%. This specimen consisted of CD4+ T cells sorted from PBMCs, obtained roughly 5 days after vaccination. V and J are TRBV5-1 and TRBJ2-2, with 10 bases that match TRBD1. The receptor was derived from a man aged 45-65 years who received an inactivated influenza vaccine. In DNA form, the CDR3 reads TGCGCCAGCAGCATGGGACAGGGGTTGACCGGGGAGCTGTTTTTT. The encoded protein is CASSMGQGLTGELFF.